The 27 T cell receptor beta chains listed next were all sequenced from one sample in a study of T-cell memory formation after mild COVID-19. MiXCR was run by TCRdb on the 5' RACE reads, yielding one entry per CDR3 protein. The sample holds 400,000 to 500,000 distinct CDR3 sequences; 15% to 20% are singletons and the top ten take roughly 8.4%. Sequencing was done on a sample of PBMCs or a T cell subset sorted from them (not recorded which). The receptors originated from an adult woman who had mild COVID-19 (a few samples of this study predate the infection). Cell type and time point are not known.

The chain recombines TRBV4-1 with TRBJ2-1; 10 bases agree with TRBD1. From germline, CDR1 is MGHRA and CDR2 YSYEKL. The CDR3 loop spans 22 amino acids. Losses at the gene ends were 3 bases for V and 0 bases for J; bases not matched to a gene: 20. The CDR3 protein is CASSQLSGTGATRTSSYNEQFF. CDR3 DNA: TGCGCCAGCAGCCAGTTAAGCGGGACAGGGGCTACAAGGACGAGCTCCTACAATGAGCAGTTCTTC.

CDR3 protein: CASKGGRASYNEQFF. The CDR3 nucleotides read TGTGCCAGCAAGGGCGGGAGGGCCTCCTACAATGAGCAGTTCTTC. The V and J genes are TRBV6-2 or TRBV6-3 and TRBJ2-1; TRBD2 matches at 9 bases. V lost 7 bases to trimming and J lost 0 bases; unmatched junction nucleotides: 4. The CDR3 consists of 15 residues. CDR1 and CDR2 from the germline V gene are MNHEY and SVGEGT.

This clonotype was counted at least ten times. CDR3 DNA sequence: TGCAGTGCTCCTACGGGACTAGCTCGCAATGAGCAGTTCTTC. Protein sequence: CSAPTGLARNEQFF. The rearrangement links TRBV20-1 to TRBJ2-1, with 9 positions matching TRBD2. CDR3 length: 14 amino acids. With 5 bases clipped from V and 6 bases from J, the junction kept 8 bases outside the gene matches. Germline-derived CDR1 and CDR2 are DFQATT and SNEGSKA (reference sequence).

This clonotype was counted between two and nine times. The rearrangement links TRBV6-2 or TRBV6-3 to TRBJ2-7, with 7 nucleotides matching TRBD1. The trim removed 6 bases at V and 3 bases at J, leaving 14 bases unmatched. The germline V gene encodes CDR1 MNHEY and CDR2 SVGEGT. The CDR3 runs 16 residues. Here the CDR3 reads CASRAIPGTVSYEQYF. DNA of the CDR3: TGTGCCAGCAGAGCAATCCCCGGGACAGTTAGCTACGAGCAGTACTTC.

The sample holds a few counts of this clonotype. The chain uses TRBV24-1 and TRBJ2-1, with 10 bases aligning to TRBD2. The CDR3 extends over 17 amino acids. From germline, CDR1 is KGHDR and CDR2 SFDVKD. The V gene end was trimmed by 3 bases and the J gene end by 5 bases; junction bases not matched to a gene: 9. The CDR3 region has the DNA TGTGCCACCAGTGATCAAAAACTAGCGGGACCCAACAATGAGCAGTTCTTC. Residues: CATSDQKLAGPNNEQFF.

The chain couples TRBV6-5 to TRBJ2-7; D tentatively reads TRBD1 or TRBD2 (5 bases each). The CDR3 runs to 16 residues. The V end was cut by 4 bases, the J end by 0 bases, with 16 bases between. Germline loops: CDR1 MNHEY, CDR2 SVGAGI. In nucleotides, the CDR3 is TGTGCCAGCAGTTCGCCCCCCGGGGCTAACTCCTACGAGCAGTACTTC. This translates into CASSSPPGANSYEQYF.

There are a few counts of this clonotype. The rearrangement joins TRBV4-1 to TRBJ1-2, with D tentatively TRBD1 (5 bases). Trimming removed 4 bases at V and 4 bases at J, with 16 bases between. CDR1 and CDR2 (germline): MGHRA, YSYEKL. The CDR3 consists of 15 residues. This chain's CDR3 is CASSPTGTDVYGYTF. The CDR3 nucleotides read TGCGCCAGCAGCCCTACCGGGACGGACGTCTATGGCTACACCTTC.

V gene TRBV4-2 combines with J gene TRBJ2-7; TRBD1 might be the D (6 bases). In germline, CDR1 is LGHNA, CDR2 YNFKEQ. The V end was cut by 0 bases, the J end by 0 bases, with 15 bases between. This CDR3 has 17 amino acids. The CDR3 region is CASSQDHRVTSSYEQYF. The CDR3 coding sequence is TGTGCCAGCAGCCAAGATCACAGGGTCACCTCCTCCTACGAGCAGTACTTC.

This clonotype was seen repeatedly, ten times or more. The rearrangement links TRBV5-1 to TRBJ1-2, with a tentative D call TRBD1 (6 bases). CDR1 and CDR2 from the germline V gene are SGHRS and YFSETQ. With 0 bases removed from V and 4 bases from J, the gap between germline ends came to 10 bases. The CDR3 length is 14 residues. CDR3 protein: CASSLGTAPYGYTF. CDR3 DNA sequence: TGCGCCAGCAGCTTGGGGACAGCACCCTATGGCTACACCTTC.

The chain joins TRBV12-3 or TRBV12-4 to TRBJ1-1; unclear D gene. The V end lost 4 bases, the J end lost 6 bases, and 12 bases lay between the germline ends. CDR3 size: 13 residues. The chain's CDR3 is CASSWTLPPEAFF. The CDR3, as DNA: TGTGCCAGCAGTTGGACCTTGCCACCTGAAGCTTTCTTT.

The sample holds a few counts of this clonotype. CDR3 bases: TGCGCCACCCTCGGAAGGGCAGGGGGCGAGCAGTACTTC. It specifies CATLGRAGGEQYF. V gene TRBV10-2 combines with J gene TRBJ2-7; 7 bases map to TRBD1. The germline V gene encodes CDR1 WSHSY and CDR2 SAAADI. The CDR3 extends over 13 amino acids. Germline trimming cut 10 bases from V and 6 bases from J; bases unmatched to any gene: 12.

V gene TRBV12-3 or TRBV12-4 combines with J gene TRBJ1-4; the match to TRBD1 covers 7 bases. The ends lost 5 bases at V and 7 bases at J; junction bases unmatched: 7. The CDR3 is made up of 14 amino acids. In nucleotides, the CDR3 is TGTGCCAGCAGTCGTGAGGGGGCGGGTGAAAAACTGTTTTTT. It codes for CASSREGAGEKLFF.

The V and J genes are TRBV23-1 and TRBJ2-3, with 15 bases aligning to TRBD2. TRBV23-1 is an ORF, with its function uncertain. This CDR3 has 18 residues. J gave up 3 bases and V 4 bases, and 8 bases lay outside the gene matches. CDR3 sequence (DNA): TGCGCCAGCAGTCCTTGGACTAGCGGGAGGGCCGTGACAGATACGCAGTATTTT. Protein: CASSPWTSGRAVTDTQYF.

This clonotype was seen more than once but under ten times. The rearrangement uses TRBV18 and TRBJ1-1; perhaps TRBD1 as D (5 bases). Trimming stripped 1 base from V and 4 bases from J, with 10 bases between. This CDR3 contains 14 residues. In germline, CDR1 is KGHSH, CDR2 LQKENI. The CDR3 loop reads CASSPQGPTTEAFF. The CDR3 DNA is TGTGCCAGCTCACCACAGGGGCCCACCACTGAAGCTTTCTTT. Full variable domain (remainder filled in from reference TRBV18 and TRBJ1-1): NAGVMQNPRHLVRRRGQEARLRCSPMKGHSHVYWYRQLPEEGLKFMVYLQKENIIDESGMPKERFSAEFPKEGPSILRIQQVVRGDSAAYFCASSPQGPTTEAFFGQGTRLTVV.

The sample holds a few counts of this clonotype. The chain carries TRBV6-6 and TRBJ2-6; possible D gene TRBD1, 6 bases. Germline V gene lookup returns CDR1 MNHNY and CDR2 SVGAGI (reference sequence). Trimming cost V 2 bases and J 5 bases, with 19 bases left between them. The CDR3 consists of 18 residues. This chain's CDR3 is CASSYPTGRGTRANVLTF. The CDR3 DNA follows: TGTGCCAGCAGTTACCCCACGGGCAGGGGCACTAGGGCCAACGTCCTGACTTTC.

This clonotype appeared many times. The V gene is TRBV30, the J gene TRBJ2-3; 8 bases map to TRBD1. There are 12 residues in the CDR3. With 5 bases clipped from V and 5 bases from J, the junction kept 3 bases outside the gene matches. Germline values: CDR1 GTSNPN, CDR2 SVGIG (reference sequence). The CDR3: CAWSQGEDTQYF. The CDR3 nucleotides are TGTGCCTGGTCACAGGGGGAAGATACGCAGTATTTT.

This clonotype occurred once. The genes are TRBV28 and TRBJ2-5; D is unresolved. The CDR3 is 15 amino acids. V shed 7 bases and J shed 1 base, with 16 bases lying between them. CDR1 is MDHEN and CDR2 is SYDVKM in the germline V gene. The CDR3 bases are TGTGCCAGCATCCTATCCCCTGGCGGCCAAGAGACCCAGTACTTC. It codes for CASILSPGGQETQYF. Variable domain in full (rest from reference TRBV28 and TRBJ2-5): DVKVTQSSRYLVKRTGEKVFLECVQDMDHENMFWYRQDPGLGLRLIYFSYDVKMKEKGDIPEGYSVSREKKERFSLILESASTNQTSMYLCASILSPGGQETQYFGPGTRLLVL.

The table lists this clonotype with a few counts. The J gene is TRBJ2-1, the V gene TRBV7-9, with 7 bases aligning to TRBD2. CDR1 and CDR2 from the germline V gene are SEHNR and FQNEAQ (reference sequence). After removal of 6 bases from V and 1 base from J, the junction contained 6 bases not matched to a gene. CDR3 length equals 15 residues. The chain's CDR3 is CASSSGLVSYNEQFF. The DNA for the CDR3 is TGTGCCAGCAGTTCCGGACTAGTGTCCTACAATGAGCAGTTCTTC.

This clonotype was seen only a few times. A junction end diverges from the germline sequence, so it may reflect a read error. The CDR3 sequence is CASSSGPDRVFF. For the CDR3, the DNA is TGCGCCAGCAGCTCCGGTCCCGACAGGGTCTTCTTC. The chain joins TRBV5-1 to TRBJ2-5; 7 nucleotides match TRBD1. Germline assignment: CDR1 SGHRS and CDR2 YFSETQ. The CDR3 contains 12 residues.

The chain is built from TRBV2 and TRBJ2-7, with 11 bases lining up with TRBD2. V trimming: 4 bases; J trimming: 5 bases; junction bases outside the gene matches: 4. The CDR3 spans 14 residues. Per germline, CDR1 SNHLY and CDR2 FYNNEI. The CDR3 spells CASSGTSGSHEQYF. In nucleotides, the CDR3 is TGTGCCAGCAGTGGTACTAGCGGGAGCCACGAGCAGTACTTC.

The chain joins TRBV19 to TRBJ1-5; 7 bases align to TRBD1. Germline CDR1 is LNHDA and CDR2 is SQIVND (reference sequence). The junction had 10 bases not matched to a gene; V was cut back by 5 bases and J by 3 bases. The CDR3 spans 16 residues. CDR3 in DNA: TGTGCCAGTAGTCCACAGGGGAGTTGGGTCAATCAGCCCCAGCATTTT. Translation gives CASSPQGSWVNQPQHF. The complete variable domain, with remaining parts taken from reference TRBV19 and TRBJ1-5, reads DGGITQSPKYLFRKEGQNVTLSCEQNLNHDAMYWYRQDPGQGLRLIYYSQIVNDFQKGDIAEGYSVSREKKESFPLTVTSAQKNPTAFYLCASSPQGSWVNQPQHFGDGTRLSIL.

This clonotype was detected a few times. The rearrangement uses TRBV5-6 and TRBJ1-1; D unresolved. Trimming stripped 1 base from V and 0 bases from J, with 7 bases between. Germline CDR1 SGHDT, CDR2 YYEEEE. The CDR3 is made up of 14 amino acids. CDR3 sequence reads: CASSLKELNTEAFF. In DNA form, the CDR3 reads TGTGCCAGCAGCTTGAAGGAGCTGAACACTGAAGCTTTCTTT.

The CDR3 DNA sequence: TGTGCCAGCTCACCACGGAAAGGGTCCGGTGAGACCCAGTACTTC. It is translated as CASSPRKGSGETQYF. The chain links TRBV18 to TRBJ2-5; unclear D gene. V was pared by 1 base and J by 5 bases, with 14 bases between. This CDR3 has 15 residues. CDR1 and CDR2 from the germline V gene are KGHSH and LQKENI.

This clonotype was recorded a few times. The genes are TRBV5-6 and TRBJ2-7; 7 bases are shared with TRBD1. This CDR3 has 14 residues. Germline CDR1 and CDR2: SGHDT and YYEEEE. Trimming removed 5 bases from V and 3 bases from J; junction bases left unmatched: 8. Here the CDR3 reads CASSSGTAYYEQYF. The DNA for the CDR3 is TGTGCCAGCAGTTCCGGGACAGCCTACTACGAGCAGTACTTC.

This clonotype was seen a handful of times. In nucleotides, the CDR3 is TGTGCCAGCAGCCAAGACGGGTTTTCCTCCTACGAGCAGTACTTC. Amino acids: CASSQDGFSSYEQYF. The chain joins TRBV3-1 to TRBJ2-7; no clear D. CDR1 is LGHDT and CDR2 is YNNKEL in the germline V gene (reference sequence). The V gene lost 0 bases and the J gene lost 0 bases, with 9 bases spanning the gap. This CDR3 has 15 amino acids.

This clonotype appeared a few times. The V call is TRBV6-2 or TRBV6-3, the J call TRBJ2-3, with unresolved D. Germline assignment: CDR1 MNHEY and CDR2 SVGEGT. V gave up 0 bases and J gave up 4 bases, with 8 bases separating them. The CDR3 has 14 amino acids. CDR3 sequence: CASSYSRVPDTQYF. The CDR3, as DNA: TGTGCCAGCAGTTACTCGCGAGTTCCAGATACGCAGTATTTT.

This clonotype was recorded a few times. V gene TRBV20-1 combines with J gene TRBJ2-3, with D possibly matching TRBD2 (5 bases). Germline loops: CDR1 DFQATT, CDR2 SNEGSKA (reference sequence). The ends were cut back, 0 bases at V and 4 bases at J, with 17 bases in the middle. The CDR3 is 16 amino acids. CDR3 DNA sequence: TGCAGTGCTAGAGATCTAACGGGATCCCCCCCAGATACGCAGTATTTT. This encodes CSARDLTGSPPDTQYF.